What follows are 20 T cell receptor beta chains derived from one specimen sequenced in a study of beta chain features in type 1 diabetes. Every isolated RNA sample was fully reverse transcribed, so sequencing captured expressed TCRB transcripts. Assay: immunoSEQ multiplex PCR; the TCRdb copy retains only in-frame clones and omits some. The sample has 390,000 or so clones; about 14% are singletons. The specimen was naive CD4+ T cells from blood. The receptors originated from a man aged 25 to 45 in good health.

In its sample, this clone was seen many times. The chain employs TRBV4-3 and TRBJ2-3; D may be TRBD1 or TRBD2 (5 bases each). The germline V gene has CDR1 LGHNA and CDR2 YSLEER. CDR3 length: 15 residues. The V and J ends lost 3 bases and 2 bases respectively, with 12 bases between them. CDR3 DNA sequence: TGCGCCAGCAGCCAGGGACCGGGATACACAGATACGCAGTATTTT. Translating it yields CASSQGPGYTDTQYF.

The chain links TRBV29-1 to TRBJ2-3; the D gene is possibly TRBD1 (6 bases). Germline CDR1 SQVTM, CDR2 ANQGSEA. Trimming took 8 bases from V and 5 from J, leaving 14 bases between them. The CDR3 spans 12 residues. DNA for the CDR3: TGCAGCTCCCAGCCGACAGGAGATACGCAGTATTTT. It codes for CSSQPTGDTQYF.

The chain is built from TRBV29-1 and TRBJ1-1, with a possible D match to TRBD1 (6 bases). In germline, CDR1 is SQVTM, CDR2 ANQGSEA. Trimming removed 6 bases from V and 0 bases from J, with 11 bases in between. CDR3 length: 13 residues. The CDR3 nucleotides read TGCAGCGTGTCCCGGGGGCTGAACACTGAAGCTTTCTTT. It translates to CSVSRGLNTEAFF.

In this sample, this clone turned up a few times. This chain uses TRBV14 with TRBJ2-7; possibly TRBD1 for D (6 bases). Germline CDR1 SGHDN, CDR2 FVKESK. The CDR3 spans 12 residues. With 6 bases removed from V and 6 bases from J, the gap between germline ends came to 12 bases. CDR3 amino acids: CASSLQGTEQYF. The DNA of the CDR3 is TGTGCCAGCAGTCTACAGGGTACCGAGCAGTACTTC.

This chain connects TRBV7-2 to TRBJ2-6, with unresolved D. The V gene's germline CDR1 is SGHTA and CDR2 FQGNSA. The V and J ends lost 5 bases and 0 bases respectively, with 8 bases between them. CDR3 length equals 15 residues. The CDR3 DNA reads TGTGCCAGCAGCCAAAGGAGCTCTGGGGCCAACGTCCTGACTTTC. It translates to CASSQRSSGANVLTF.

A few counts support this clone. This chain connects TRBV30 to TRBJ2-5; 14 nucleotides line up with TRBD2. The ends lost 1 base at V and 9 bases at J; junction bases unmatched: 7. The CDR3 has 15 amino acids. Germline CDR1 reads GTSNPN; CDR2 reads SVGIG (reference sequence). CDR3 sequence (DNA): TGTGCCTGGAGTGGGACTAGCGGGAGGCGAGGGGCCCAGTACTTC. Protein product: CAWSGTSGRRGAQYF. The full variable domain, completed using reference TRBV30 and TRBJ2-5, is SQTIHQWPATLVQPVGSPLSLECTVEGTSNPNLYWYRQAAGRGLQLLFYSVGIGQISSEVPQNLSASRPQDRQFILSSKKLLLSDSGFYLCAWSGTSGRRGAQYFGPGTRLLVL.

The V and J genes are TRBV25-1 and TRBJ1-2, with TRBD1 identical over 7 bases. Germline V CDR1 and CDR2: MGHDK, SYGVNS. The CDR3 covers 14 residues. The V gene end was trimmed by 3 bases and the J gene end by 6 bases; junction bases not matched to a gene: 7. The CDR3 is CASSDRSTGDGYTF. In DNA, the CDR3 is TGTGCCAGCAGTGACCGATCTACAGGGGATGGCTACACCTTC.

This clone was seen only a few times. This chain joins TRBV9 and TRBJ1-2; 7 bases match TRBD1. The CDR3 is made up of 13 amino acids. Trimming at V came to 8 bases and at J to 6 bases, leaving 10 bases not matched to a gene. Per germline, CDR1 SGDLS and CDR2 YYNGEE. DNA of the CDR3: TGTGCCAGTGCAGACAGGGCTTTAAATGGCTACACCTTC. Residues: CASADRALNGYTF. Filled out from reference TRBV9 and TRBJ1-2, the complete variable domain reads DSGVTQTPKHLITATGQRVTLRCSPRSGDLSVYWYQQSLDQGLQFLIQYYNGEERAKGNILERFSAQQFPDLHSELNLSSLELGDSALYFCASADRALNGYTFGSGTRLTVV.

The gene calls are TRBV5-1 and TRBJ2-1; D is possibly TRBD2 (5 bases). The CDR3 runs to 13 residues. Germline loops: CDR1 SGHRS, CDR2 YFSETQ. V was trimmed by 4 bases and J by 6 bases, leaving 11 bases between them. The CDR3 spells CASSHGLTNEQFF. CDR3 nucleotides: TGCGCCAGCAGCCACGGACTTACCAATGAGCAGTTCTTC.

In this sample, this clone turned up a few times. Other DNA sequences in the same sample also yield this CDR3. This chain connects TRBV7-2 to TRBJ2-3; 9 positions agree with TRBD2. This CDR3 is built from 15 residues. CDR1 and CDR2 from the germline V gene are SGHTA and FQGNSA. V lost 3 bases to trimming and J lost 2 bases; unmatched junction nucleotides: 3. This CDR3 is CASSLGLAYTDTQYF. The DNA for the CDR3 is TGTGCCAGCAGCTTGGGACTAGCATACACAGATACGCAGTATTTT.

CDR3 sequence (DNA): TGCGCCAGCAGCTTGGGAGTTAACGAGCAGTACTTC. Encoded protein: CASSLGVNEQYF. The chain is built from TRBV5-1 and TRBJ2-7, with unresolved D. V was trimmed by 0 bases and J by 5 bases, leaving 6 bases between them. CDR1 SGHRS and CDR2 YFSETQ come from the germline V gene. The CDR3 length is 12 residues.

The rearrangement uses TRBV4-3 and TRBJ2-5; 11 bases are a match to TRBD2. The CDR3 contains 17 residues. Germline CDR1 is LGHNA and CDR2 is YSLEER. Trimming at V came to 0 bases and at J to 4 bases, leaving 7 bases not matched to a gene. The DNA for the CDR3 is TGCGCCAGCAGCCAAGATGGGCTAGCGGGGGGACTAGAGACCCAGTACTTC. It specifies CASSQDGLAGGLETQYF.

The V call is TRBV7-2, the J call TRBJ2-3; the D gene is possibly TRBD1 (6 bases). CDR1 and CDR2 (germline): SGHTA, FQGNSA. Trimming pared 8 bases from V and 1 base from J, leaving 13 bases between. The CDR3 has 14 amino acids. The CDR3 here is CASCIAGGTDTQYF. In DNA, the CDR3 is TGTGCCAGCTGTATTGCAGGGGGCACAGATACGCAGTATTTT.

This clone was picked up a small number of times. The rearrangement links TRBV30 to TRBJ2-1; no reliable D call. Germline assignment: CDR1 GTSNPN and CDR2 SVGIG (reference sequence). V gave up 2 bases and J gave up 7 bases, with 9 bases separating them. The CDR3 has 12 residues. Here the CDR3 reads CAWSRVGNEQFF. The CDR3 region has the DNA TGTGCCTGGAGTAGGGTGGGGAATGAGCAGTTCTTC.

There are a few counts of this clone. Other DNA sequences in this specimen translate into the identical CDR3. This sequence joins TRBV29-1 and TRBJ1-5; D remains unclear. This CDR3 is 13 amino acids long. Germline V gives CDR1 SQVTM, CDR2 ANQGSEA. V lost 4 bases and J lost 0, with 7 bases in between. The CDR3 region is CSVAENSNQPQHF. CDR3 sequence (DNA): TGCAGCGTTGCCGAGAATAGCAATCAGCCCCAGCATTTT.

The chain links TRBV5-6 to TRBJ2-1; 9 nucleotides agree with TRBD2. The CDR3 is 16 amino acids. Germline V gives CDR1 SGHDT, CDR2 YYEEEE. Trimming at V came to 4 bases and at J to 3 bases, leaving 8 bases not matched to a gene. CDR3 loop: CASSIGASGNYNEQFF. The CDR3 DNA sequence: TGTGCCAGCAGCATTGGGGCTAGCGGGAACTACAATGAGCAGTTCTTC.

The genes are TRBV19 and TRBJ2-1; D not resolved. This CDR3 has 12 amino acids. V was cut by 3 bases and J by 10 bases, with 10 bases left in between. In germline, CDR1 is LNHDA, CDR2 SQIVND (reference sequence). CDR3 in amino acids: CASSIVGREQFF. The CDR3 coding sequence is TGTGCCAGTAGTATTGTAGGCAGAGAGCAGTTCTTC.

This clone has only a few counts. The genes are TRBV7-2 and TRBJ2-5, with no clear D. Germline values: CDR1 SGHTA, CDR2 FQGNSA. The CDR3 has 16 amino acids. The ends were cut back, 3 bases at V and 1 base at J, with 15 bases in the middle. CDR3 residues: CASSFYEPFLQETQYF. For the CDR3, the DNA is TGTGCCAGCAGCTTTTATGAGCCCTTTCTCCAAGAGACCCAGTACTTC.

This clone was observed a few times. The chain couples TRBV14 to TRBJ1-1; D gene uncertain. CDR1 and CDR2 (germline): SGHDN, FVKESK. The CDR3 loop spans 13 amino acids. V was trimmed by 4 bases and J by 1 base, leaving 7 bases between them. CDR3 sequence (DNA): TGTGCCAGCAGCCTTAAACGGAACACTGAAGCTTTCTTT. It is translated as CASSLKRNTEAFF.

This clone turned up a few times. The V call is TRBV5-4, the J call TRBJ2-5; 8 nucleotides agree with TRBD2. V was pared by 2 bases and J by 2 bases, with 5 bases of the junction left unmatched. This CDR3 region has 15 residues. The germline V gene has CDR1 SGHNT and CDR2 YYREEE (reference sequence). The DNA of the CDR3 is TGTGCCAGCAGCTTTATTCGGGAGGGGCAAGAGACCCAGTACTTC. Encoded protein: CASSFIREGQETQYF. Full variable domain (missing parts from reference TRBV5-4 and TRBJ2-5): ETGVTQSPTHLIKTRGQQVTLRCSSQSGHNTVSWYQQALGQGPQFIFQYYREEENGRGNFPPRFSGLQFPNYSSELNVNALELDDSALYLCASSFIREGQETQYFGPGTRLLVL.